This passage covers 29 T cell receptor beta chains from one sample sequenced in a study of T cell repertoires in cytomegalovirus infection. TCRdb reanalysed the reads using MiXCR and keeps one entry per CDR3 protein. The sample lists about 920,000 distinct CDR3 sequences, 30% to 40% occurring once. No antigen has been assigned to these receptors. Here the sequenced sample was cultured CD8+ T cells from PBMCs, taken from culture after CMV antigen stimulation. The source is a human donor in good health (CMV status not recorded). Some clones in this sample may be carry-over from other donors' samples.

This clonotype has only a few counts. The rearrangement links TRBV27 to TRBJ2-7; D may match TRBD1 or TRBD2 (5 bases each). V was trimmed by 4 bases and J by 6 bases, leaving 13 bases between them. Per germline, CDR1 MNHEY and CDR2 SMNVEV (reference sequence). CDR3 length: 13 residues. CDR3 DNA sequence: TGTGCCAGCAGTTGGAAATCAGGGAGCGAGCAGTACGTC. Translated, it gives CASSWKSGSEQYV.

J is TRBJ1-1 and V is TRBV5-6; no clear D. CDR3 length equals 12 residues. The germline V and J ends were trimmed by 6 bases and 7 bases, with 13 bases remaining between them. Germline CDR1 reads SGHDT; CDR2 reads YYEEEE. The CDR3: CASTIGRLEAFF. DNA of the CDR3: TGTGCCAGCACCATTGGGAGACTTGAAGCTTTCTTT.

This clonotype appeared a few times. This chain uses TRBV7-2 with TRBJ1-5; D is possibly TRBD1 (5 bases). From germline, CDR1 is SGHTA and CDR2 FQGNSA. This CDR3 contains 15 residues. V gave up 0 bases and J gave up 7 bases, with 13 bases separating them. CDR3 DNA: TGTGCCAGCAGCTTAGCCCCAGGGTCAGAGCAGCCCCAGCATTTT. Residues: CASSLAPGSEQPQHF.

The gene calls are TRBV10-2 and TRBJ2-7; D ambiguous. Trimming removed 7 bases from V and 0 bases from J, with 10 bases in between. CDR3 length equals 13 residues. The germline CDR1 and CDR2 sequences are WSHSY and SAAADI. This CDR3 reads CASIRHASYEQYF. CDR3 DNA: TGCGCCAGCATTAGACATGCCTCCTACGAGCAGTACTTC.

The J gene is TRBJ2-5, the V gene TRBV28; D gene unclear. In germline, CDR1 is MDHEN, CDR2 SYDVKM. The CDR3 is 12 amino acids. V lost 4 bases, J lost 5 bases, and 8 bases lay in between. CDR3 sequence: CASSWYEETQYF. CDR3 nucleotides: TGTGCCAGCAGTTGGTACGAGGAGACCCAGTACTTC.

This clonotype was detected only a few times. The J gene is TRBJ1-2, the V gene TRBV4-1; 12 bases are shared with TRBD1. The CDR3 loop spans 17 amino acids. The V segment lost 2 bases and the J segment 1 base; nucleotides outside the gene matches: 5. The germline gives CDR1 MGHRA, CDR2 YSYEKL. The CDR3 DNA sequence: TGCGCCAGCAGCCAAAAGGGACAGGGGGCGGTTAACTATGGCTACACCTTC. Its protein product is CASSQKGQGAVNYGYTF.

The CDR3 sequence is CSASPADFYTDTQYF. CDR3 in DNA: TGCAGTGCTAGCCCGGCGGACTTTTACACAGATACGCAGTATTTT. V and J are TRBV20-1 and TRBJ2-3; the D gene is possibly TRBD2 (5 bases). The CDR3 consists of 15 residues. Trimming pared 3 bases from V and 2 bases from J, leaving 15 bases between. Germline V gene lookup returns CDR1 DFQATT and CDR2 SNEGSKA (reference sequence).

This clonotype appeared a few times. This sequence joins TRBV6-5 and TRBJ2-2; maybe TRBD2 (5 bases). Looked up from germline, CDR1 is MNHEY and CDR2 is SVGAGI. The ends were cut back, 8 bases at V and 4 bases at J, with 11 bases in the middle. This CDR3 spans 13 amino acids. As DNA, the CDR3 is TGTGCCAGCGCCCACGGAGGCACCGGGGAGCTGTTTTTT. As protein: CASAHGGTGELFF.

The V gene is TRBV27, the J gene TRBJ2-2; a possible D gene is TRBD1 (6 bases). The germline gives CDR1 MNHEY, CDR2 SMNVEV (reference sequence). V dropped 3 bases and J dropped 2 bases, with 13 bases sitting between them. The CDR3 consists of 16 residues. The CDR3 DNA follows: TGTGCCAGCAGTTTTGTGTGGGGGACAAACACCGGGGAGCTGTTTTTT. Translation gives CASSFVWGTNTGELFF.

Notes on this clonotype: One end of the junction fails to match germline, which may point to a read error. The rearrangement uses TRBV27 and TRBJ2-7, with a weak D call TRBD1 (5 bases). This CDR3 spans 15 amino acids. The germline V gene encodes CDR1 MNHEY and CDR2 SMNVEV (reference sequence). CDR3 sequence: CTSSLTRAKPYEQYF. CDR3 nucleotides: TGTACCAGCAGTTTAACCAGGGCCAAACCCTACGAGCAGTACTTC.

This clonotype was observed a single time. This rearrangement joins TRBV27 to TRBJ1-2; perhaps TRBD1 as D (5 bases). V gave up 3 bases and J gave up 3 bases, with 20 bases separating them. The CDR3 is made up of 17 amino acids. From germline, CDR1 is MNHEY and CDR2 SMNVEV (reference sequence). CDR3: CASSFGARTNGYYGYTF. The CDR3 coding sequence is TGTGCCAGCAGTTTTGGGGCGCGGACAAACGGTTACTATGGCTACACCTTC.

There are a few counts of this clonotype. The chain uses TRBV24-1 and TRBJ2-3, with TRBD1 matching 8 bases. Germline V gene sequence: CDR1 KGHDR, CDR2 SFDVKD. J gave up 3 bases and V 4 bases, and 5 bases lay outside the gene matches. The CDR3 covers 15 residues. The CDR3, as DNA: TGTGCCACCAGTGAACTGGACAGGGAGACAGATACGCAGTATTTT. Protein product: CATSELDRETDTQYF.

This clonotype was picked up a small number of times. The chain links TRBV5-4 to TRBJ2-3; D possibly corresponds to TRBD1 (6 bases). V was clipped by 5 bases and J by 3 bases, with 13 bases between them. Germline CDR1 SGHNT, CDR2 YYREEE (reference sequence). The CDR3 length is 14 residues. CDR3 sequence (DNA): TGTGCCAGCAGGCCCACAGGGAAGACAGATACGCAGTATTTT. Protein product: CASRPTGKTDTQYF.

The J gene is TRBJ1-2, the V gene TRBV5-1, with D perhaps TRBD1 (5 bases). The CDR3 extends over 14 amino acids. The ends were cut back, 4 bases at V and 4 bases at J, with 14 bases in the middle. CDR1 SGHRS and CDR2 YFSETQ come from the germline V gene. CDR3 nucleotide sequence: TGCGCCAGCAGCGAGGCCGGGACCACCTATGGCTACACCTTC. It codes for CASSEAGTTYGYTF.

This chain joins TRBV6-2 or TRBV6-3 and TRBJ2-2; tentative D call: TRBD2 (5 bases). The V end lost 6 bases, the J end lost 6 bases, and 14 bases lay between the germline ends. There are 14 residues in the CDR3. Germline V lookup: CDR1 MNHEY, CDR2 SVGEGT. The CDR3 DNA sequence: TGTGCCAGCAGCTCTCCGATGGAGGCCGGGGAGCTGTTTTTT. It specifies CASSSPMEAGELFF.

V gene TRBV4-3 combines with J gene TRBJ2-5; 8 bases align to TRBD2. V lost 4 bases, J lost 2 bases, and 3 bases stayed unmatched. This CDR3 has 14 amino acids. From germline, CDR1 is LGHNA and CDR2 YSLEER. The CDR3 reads CASSPASGQETQYF. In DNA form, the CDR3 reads TGCGCCAGCAGCCCTGCTAGCGGGCAAGAGACCCAGTACTTC.

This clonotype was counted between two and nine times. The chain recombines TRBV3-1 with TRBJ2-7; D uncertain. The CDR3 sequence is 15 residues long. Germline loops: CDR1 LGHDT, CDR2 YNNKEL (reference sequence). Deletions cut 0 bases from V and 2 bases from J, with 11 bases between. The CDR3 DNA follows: TGTGCCAGCAGCCAAGAGGCTGGCAGAGCCTACGAGCAGTACTTC. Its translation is CASSQEAGRAYEQYF.

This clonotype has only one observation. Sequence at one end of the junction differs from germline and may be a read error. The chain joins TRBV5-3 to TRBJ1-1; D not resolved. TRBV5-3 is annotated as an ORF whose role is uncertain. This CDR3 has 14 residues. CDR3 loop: CASSLAGRDAEAFF. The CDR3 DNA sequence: TGTGCCAGCAGCTTGGCCGGGAGAGACGCTGAAGCTTTCTTT.

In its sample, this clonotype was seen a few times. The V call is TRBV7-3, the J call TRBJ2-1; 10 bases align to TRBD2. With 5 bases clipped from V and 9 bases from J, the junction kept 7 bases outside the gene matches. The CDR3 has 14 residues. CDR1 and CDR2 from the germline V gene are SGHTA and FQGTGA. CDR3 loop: CASSTSGGAREQFF. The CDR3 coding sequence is TGTGCCAGCAGCACAAGCGGGGGGGCCCGTGAGCAGTTCTTC. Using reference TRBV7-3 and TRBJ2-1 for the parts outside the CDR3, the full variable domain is GAGVSQTPSNKVTEKGKYVELRCDPISGHTALYWYRQSLGQGPEFLIYFQGTGAADDSGLPNDRFFAVRPEGSVSTLKIQRTERGDSAVYLCASSTSGGAREQFFGPGTRLTVL.

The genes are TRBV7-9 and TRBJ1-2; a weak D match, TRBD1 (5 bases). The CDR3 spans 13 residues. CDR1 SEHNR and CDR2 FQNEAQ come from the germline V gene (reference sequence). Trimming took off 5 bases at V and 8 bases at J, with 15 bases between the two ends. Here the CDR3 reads CASSLRDALGYTF. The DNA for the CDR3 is TGTGCCAGCAGCCTCCGGGACGCCCTCGGCTACACCTTC.

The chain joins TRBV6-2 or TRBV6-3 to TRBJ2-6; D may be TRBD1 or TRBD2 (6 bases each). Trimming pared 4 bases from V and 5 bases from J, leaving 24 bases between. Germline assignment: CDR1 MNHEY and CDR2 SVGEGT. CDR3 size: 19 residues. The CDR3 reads CASSFSIRGPPQRANVLTF. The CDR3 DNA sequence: TGTGCCAGCAGTTTTTCTATCCGGGGGCCGCCTCAAAGGGCCAACGTCCTGACTTTC.

CDR3 region: CASSYDIMFGPEAFF. The CDR3 DNA sequence: TGTGCCAGCAGCTATGATATTATGTTCGGCCCTGAAGCTTTCTTT. This chain uses TRBV11-2 with TRBJ1-1; D is undetermined. This CDR3 is 15 amino acids long. Germline CDR1 and CDR2: SGHAT and FQNNGV. V was clipped by 4 bases and J by 6 bases, with 18 bases between them.

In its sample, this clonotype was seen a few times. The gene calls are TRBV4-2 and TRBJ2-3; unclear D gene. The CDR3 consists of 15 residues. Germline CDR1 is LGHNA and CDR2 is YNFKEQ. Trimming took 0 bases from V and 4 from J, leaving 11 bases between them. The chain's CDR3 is CASSQEKVPADTQYF. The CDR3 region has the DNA TGTGCCAGCAGCCAAGAGAAGGTCCCAGCAGATACGCAGTATTTT.

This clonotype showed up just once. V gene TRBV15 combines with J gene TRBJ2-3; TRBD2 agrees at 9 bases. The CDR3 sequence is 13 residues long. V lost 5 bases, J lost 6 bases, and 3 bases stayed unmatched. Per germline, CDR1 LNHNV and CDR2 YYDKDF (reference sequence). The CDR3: CATSRTSADTQYF. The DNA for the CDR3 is TGTGCCACCAGCCGGACTAGCGCCGATACGCAGTATTTT.

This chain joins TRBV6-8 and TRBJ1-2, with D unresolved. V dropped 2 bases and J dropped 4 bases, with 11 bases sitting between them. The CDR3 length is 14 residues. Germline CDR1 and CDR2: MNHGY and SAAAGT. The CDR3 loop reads CASSYPSPGYGYTF. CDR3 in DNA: TGTGCCAGCAGTTACCCCTCTCCTGGCTATGGCTACACCTTC.

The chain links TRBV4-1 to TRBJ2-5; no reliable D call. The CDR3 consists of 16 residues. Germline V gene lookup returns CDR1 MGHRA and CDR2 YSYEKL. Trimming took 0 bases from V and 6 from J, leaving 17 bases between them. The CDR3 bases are TGCGCCAGCAGCCAAGATCCCGCGGTGGGTCAGAAGACCCAGTACTTC. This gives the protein CASSQDPAVGQKTQYF.

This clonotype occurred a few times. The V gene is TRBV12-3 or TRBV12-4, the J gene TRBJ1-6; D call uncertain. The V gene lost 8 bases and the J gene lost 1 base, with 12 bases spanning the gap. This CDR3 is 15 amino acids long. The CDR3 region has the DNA TGTGCCAGCTGCTCGGAAAGGTCCTATAATTCACCCCTCCACTTT. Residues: CASCSERSYNSPLHF.

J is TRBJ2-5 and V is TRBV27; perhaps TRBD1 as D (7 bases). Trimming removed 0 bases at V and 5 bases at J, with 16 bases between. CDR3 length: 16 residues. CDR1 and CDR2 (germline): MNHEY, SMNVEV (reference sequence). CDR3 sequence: CASSLSSPGGSETQYF. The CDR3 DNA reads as TGTGCCAGCAGTTTATCGTCGCCAGGGGGGTCGGAGACCCAGTACTTC.

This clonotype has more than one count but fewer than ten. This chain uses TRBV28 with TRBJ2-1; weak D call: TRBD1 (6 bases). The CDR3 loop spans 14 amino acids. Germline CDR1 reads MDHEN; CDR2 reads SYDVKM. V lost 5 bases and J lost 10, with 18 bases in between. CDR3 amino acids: CASSGRDTGWEQFF. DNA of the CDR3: TGTGCCAGCAGTGGCCGGGACACGGGCTGGGAGCAGTTCTTC. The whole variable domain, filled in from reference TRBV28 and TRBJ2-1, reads DVKVTQSSRYLVKRTGEKVFLECVQDMDHENMFWYRQDPGLGLRLIYFSYDVKMKEKGDIPEGYSVSREKKERFSLILESASTNQTSMYLCASSGRDTGWEQFFGPGTRLTVL.